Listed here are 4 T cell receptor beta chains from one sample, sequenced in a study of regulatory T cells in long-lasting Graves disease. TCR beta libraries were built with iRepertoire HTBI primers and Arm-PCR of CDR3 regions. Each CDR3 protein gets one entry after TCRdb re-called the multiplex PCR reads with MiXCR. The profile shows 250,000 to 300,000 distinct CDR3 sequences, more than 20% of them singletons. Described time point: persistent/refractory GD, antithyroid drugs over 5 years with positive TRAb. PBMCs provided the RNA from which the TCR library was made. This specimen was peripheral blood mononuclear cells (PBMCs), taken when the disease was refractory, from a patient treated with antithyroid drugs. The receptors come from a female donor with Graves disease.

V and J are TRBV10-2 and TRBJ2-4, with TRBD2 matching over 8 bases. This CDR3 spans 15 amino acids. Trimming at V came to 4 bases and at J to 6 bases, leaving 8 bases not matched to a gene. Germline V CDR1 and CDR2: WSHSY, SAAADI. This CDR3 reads CASSGLAGSGNIQYF. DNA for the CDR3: TGCGCCAGCAGTGGGTTAGCGGGAAGCGGAAACATTCAGTACTTC.

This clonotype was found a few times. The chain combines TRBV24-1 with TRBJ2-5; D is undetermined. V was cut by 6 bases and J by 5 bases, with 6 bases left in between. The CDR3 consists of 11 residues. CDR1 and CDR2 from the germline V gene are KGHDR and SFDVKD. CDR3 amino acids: CATSHMETQYF. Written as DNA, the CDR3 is TGTGCCACCAGTCATATGGAGACCCAGTACTTC.

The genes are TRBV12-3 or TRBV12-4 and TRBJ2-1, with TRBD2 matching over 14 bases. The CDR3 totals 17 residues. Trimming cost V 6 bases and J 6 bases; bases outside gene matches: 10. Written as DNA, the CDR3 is TGTGCCAGCAGCTTACTCGCCGGGACTAGCGGGAGCAATGAGCAGTTCTTC. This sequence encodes CASSLLAGTSGSNEQFF.

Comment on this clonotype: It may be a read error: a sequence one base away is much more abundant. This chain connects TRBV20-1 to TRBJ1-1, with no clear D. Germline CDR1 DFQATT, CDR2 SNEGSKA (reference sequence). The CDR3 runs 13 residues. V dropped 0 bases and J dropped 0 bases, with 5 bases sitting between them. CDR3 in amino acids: CSARDPMNTEAFF. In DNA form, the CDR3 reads TGCAGTGCTAGAGATCCTATGAACACTGAAGCTTTCTTT.